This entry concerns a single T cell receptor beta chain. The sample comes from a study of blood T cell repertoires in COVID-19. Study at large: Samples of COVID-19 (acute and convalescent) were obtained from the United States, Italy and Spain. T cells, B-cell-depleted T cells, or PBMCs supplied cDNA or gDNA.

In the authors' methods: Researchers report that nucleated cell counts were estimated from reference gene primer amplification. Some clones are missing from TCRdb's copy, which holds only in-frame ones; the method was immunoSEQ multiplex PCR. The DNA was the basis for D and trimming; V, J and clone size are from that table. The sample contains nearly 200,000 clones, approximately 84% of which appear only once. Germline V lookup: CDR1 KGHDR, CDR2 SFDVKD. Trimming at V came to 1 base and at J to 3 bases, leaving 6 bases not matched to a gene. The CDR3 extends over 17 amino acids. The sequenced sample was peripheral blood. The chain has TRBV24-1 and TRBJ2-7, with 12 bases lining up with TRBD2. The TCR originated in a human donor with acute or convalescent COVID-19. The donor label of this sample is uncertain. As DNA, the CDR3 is TGTGCCACCAGTGATTTATTATTGACTAGCGGGAGCTACGAGCAGTACTTC. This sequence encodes CATSDLLLTSGSYEQYF.